The 8 T cell receptor beta chains reported below all come from one sample, sequenced in a study of blood T cell repertoires in COVID-19. Assay: immunoSEQ multiplex PCR; the TCRdb copy retains only in-frame clones and omits some. Among 15,000 to 20,000 clones, 89% were seen once, and the ten largest hold around an eighth. The sequencing sample was made of peripheral blood. These TCRs come from a man aged 60 to 69 with active COVID-19.

The rearrangement uses TRBV10-3 and TRBJ2-1; D is uncertain. The CDR3 has 13 residues. V was trimmed by 10 bases and J by 0 bases, leaving 10 bases between them. Germline V CDR1 and CDR2: ENHRY, SYGVKD. The CDR3 sequence is CATRSSSYNEQFF. CDR3 in DNA: TGTGCCACCCGTTCCAGCTCCTACAATGAGCAGTTCTTC.

The chain uses TRBV7-2 and TRBJ2-7, with D perhaps matching TRBD1 (5 bases). Trimming pared 1 base from V and 4 bases from J, leaving 8 bases between. Germline assignment: CDR1 SGHTA and CDR2 FQGNSA. The CDR3 consists of 13 residues. The CDR3 region has the DNA TGTGCCAGCAGCTTAGACAGGCTTTACGAGCAGTACTTC. Translated: CASSLDRLYEQYF.

The chain joins TRBV28 to TRBJ2-2; D gene ambiguous. Trimming took 8 bases from V and 2 from J, leaving 12 bases between them. This CDR3 region has 14 residues. Germline V gene sequence: CDR1 MDHEN, CDR2 SYDVKM. This CDR3 reads CASGTQTNTGELFF. CDR3 nucleotide sequence: TGTGCCAGCGGAACCCAGACTAACACCGGGGAGCTGTTTTTT.

The V call is TRBV29-1, the J call TRBJ2-6; no reliable D call. This CDR3 is 13 amino acids long. The germline gives CDR1 SQVTM, CDR2 ANQGSEA. V lost 5 bases and J lost 0, with 5 bases in between. CDR3 protein: CSVTSSGANVLTF. Here the CDR3 DNA reads TGCAGCGTTACCAGCTCTGGGGCCAACGTCCTGACTTTC. The complete variable domain, with remaining parts taken from reference TRBV29-1 and TRBJ2-6, reads SAVISQKPSRDICQRGTSLTIQCQVDSQVTMMFWYRQQPGQSLTLIATANQGSEATYESGFVIDKFPISRPNLTFSTLTVSNMSPEDSSIYLCSVTSSGANVLTFGAGSRLTVL.

The V gene is TRBV7-9, the J gene TRBJ2-2; 8 positions agree with TRBD1. J gave up 4 bases and V 1 base, and 2 bases lay outside the gene matches. Germline V gene data show CDR1 as SEHNR and CDR2 as FQNEAQ (reference sequence). CDR3 length equals 15 residues. CDR3: CASSLGTGTTGELFF. The DNA of the CDR3 is TGTGCCAGCAGCTTAGGGACAGGGACCACCGGGGAGCTGTTTTTT.

The chain employs TRBV4-1 and TRBJ1-5; D perhaps matches TRBD1 (6 bases). Germline assignment: CDR1 MGHRA and CDR2 YSYEKL. CDR3 length equals 17 residues. V lost 0 bases, J lost 5 bases, and 17 bases lay in between. For the CDR3, the DNA is TGCGCCAGCAGCCAAGATGGATCAGGGGATAGGGATCAGCCCCAGCATTTT. Amino acids: CASSQDGSGDRDQPQHF.

The V and J genes are TRBV11-3 and TRBJ1-3, with D possibly TRBD1 on 6 matching bases. CDR1 and CDR2 from the germline V gene are SGHNT and YENEEA. The CDR3 covers 13 residues. The V end lost 4 bases, the J end lost 10 bases, and 14 bases lay between the germline ends. The DNA for the CDR3 is TGTGCCAGCAGCTCTAGGGGGTCGCGGACCATATATTTT. It codes for CASSSRGSRTIYF.

The chain employs TRBV7-3 and TRBJ2-3; 7 bases agree with TRBD2. Germline V gene sequence: CDR1 SGHTA, CDR2 FQGTGA. The junction had 2 bases not matched to a gene; V was cut back by 0 bases and J by 2 bases. This CDR3 is 15 amino acids long. This chain's CDR3 is CASSLTAGVTDTQYF. CDR3 nucleotides: TGTGCCAGCAGCTTAACCGCGGGAGTCACAGATACGCAGTATTTT.